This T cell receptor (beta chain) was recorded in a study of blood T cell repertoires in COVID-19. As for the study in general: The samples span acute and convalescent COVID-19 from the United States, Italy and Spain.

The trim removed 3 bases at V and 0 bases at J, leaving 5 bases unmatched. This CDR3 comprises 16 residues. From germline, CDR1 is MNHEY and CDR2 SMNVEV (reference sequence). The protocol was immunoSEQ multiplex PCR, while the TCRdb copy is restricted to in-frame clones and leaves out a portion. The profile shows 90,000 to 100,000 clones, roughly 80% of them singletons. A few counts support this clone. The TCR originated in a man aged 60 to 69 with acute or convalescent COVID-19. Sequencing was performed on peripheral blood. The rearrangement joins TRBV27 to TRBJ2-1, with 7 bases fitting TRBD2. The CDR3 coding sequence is TGTGCCAGCAGTTTTCTAGCGGTCTCCTCCTACAATGAGCAGTTCTTC. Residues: CASSFLAVSSYNEQFF.